The 28 T cell receptor beta chains in this list originate from one sample, sequenced in a study of blood T cell repertoires in COVID-19. The table came from immunoSEQ multiplex PCR; TCRdb's copy has only in-frame clones and leaves some out. The sample lists about 150,000 clones, approximately 92% occurring once. The sequencing sample was made of peripheral blood. The source is a man aged 18 to 35 with COVID-19, enrolled during active disease.

The chain employs TRBV6-5 and TRBJ1-2; D is undetermined. Trimming removed 5 bases from V and 2 bases from J, with 9 bases in between. The germline V gene encodes CDR1 MNHEY and CDR2 SVGAGI. This CDR3 has 13 amino acids. The CDR3 DNA reads TGTGCCAGCAGTCCCGGTGAGAACTATGGCTACACCTTC. Protein sequence: CASSPGENYGYTF.

This clone was seen once. The J gene is TRBJ2-2, the V gene TRBV24-1; 11 bases are shared with TRBD2. The germline CDR1 and CDR2 sequences are KGHDR and SFDVKD. The J segment lost 4 bases and the V segment lost 12 bases, leaving 24 bases of the junction unmatched. The CDR3 covers 20 residues. CDR3 sequence reads: CALLTGAKLAGAVRTGELFF. In nucleotides, the CDR3 is TGTGCCCTCTTAACAGGGGCTAAACTAGCGGGGGCGGTGCGCACCGGGGAGCTGTTTTTT.

This clone was seen a few times. The same CDR3 can be traced to other DNA sequences in this sample. The chain combines TRBV29-1 with TRBJ2-7; the D is unclear. Germline assignment: CDR1 SQVTM and CDR2 ANQGSEA. V was clipped by 4 bases and J by 2 bases, with 6 bases between them. This CDR3 is 11 amino acids long. CDR3 nucleotides: TGCAGCGTTGGGCAGACCTACGAGCAGTACTTC. As protein: CSVGQTYEQYF.

This clone was recorded only once. V is TRBV7-3 and J is TRBJ2-3; a possible D gene is TRBD2 (6 bases). The V gene lost 8 bases and the J gene lost 0 bases, with 15 bases spanning the gap. The CDR3 is 15 amino acids. CDR1 SGHTA and CDR2 FQGTGA come from the germline V gene. The CDR3 protein is CASSQGGPSTDTQYF. The CDR3 nucleotides read TGTGCCAGCTCCCAAGGAGGGCCGAGCACAGATACGCAGTATTTT.

The chain employs TRBV20-1 and TRBJ2-1; 10 positions agree with TRBD1. The germline V gene has CDR1 DFQATT and CDR2 SNEGSKA (reference sequence). The CDR3 is 14 amino acids. The V segment lost 3 bases and the J segment 11 bases; nucleotides outside the gene matches: 10. Written as DNA, the CDR3 is TGCAGTGCTAGTCCGGGACAGGGGACCCCCAAGCAGTTCTTC. This codes for CSASPGQGTPKQFF.

This chain joins TRBV7-9 and TRBJ1-1; 9 bases fit TRBD1. J lost 5 bases, V lost 8 bases, and 6 bases had no gene match. Germline V gene lookup returns CDR1 SEHNR and CDR2 FQNEAQ (reference sequence). This CDR3 contains 13 residues. CDR3 in amino acids: CASGGQGITEAFF. The CDR3 DNA is TGTGCCAGCGGGGGACAGGGTATTACTGAAGCTTTCTTT.

The genes are TRBV4-3 and TRBJ2-7, with D hard to call. The CDR3 is made up of 19 amino acids. V lost 4 bases, J lost 0 bases, and 25 bases lay in between. Germline CDR1 is LGHNA and CDR2 is YSLEER. The CDR3 sequence: CASSPRTSFRGPSSYEQYF. For the CDR3, the DNA is TGCGCCAGCAGCCCACGCACAAGTTTCCGTGGCCCAAGCTCCTACGAGCAGTACTTC.

The rearrangement links TRBV28 to TRBJ2-7; TRBD1 matches 7 bases. V trimming: 3 bases; J trimming: 3 bases; junction bases outside the gene matches: 5. The CDR3 covers 14 residues. CDR1 MDHEN and CDR2 SYDVKM come from the germline V gene. DNA for the CDR3: TGTGCCAGCAGTTTCGGGACAGCCTTCTACGAGCAGTACTTC. Translating it yields CASSFGTAFYEQYF.

V usage is TRBV4-2 and J usage is TRBJ2-3; 13 bases agree with TRBD2. The trim removed 4 bases at V and 0 bases at J, leaving 4 bases unmatched. CDR3 size: 17 residues. CDR1 and CDR2 (germline): LGHNA, YNFKEQ. The CDR3 sequence: CASSLGTSGASTDTQYF. The CDR3 DNA reads as TGTGCCAGCAGCCTAGGGACTAGCGGGGCTAGCACAGATACGCAGTATTTT.

This clone was detected a few times. The CDR3 here is CASSPTVSGRENTGELFF. The CDR3 DNA sequence: TGTGCCAGCAGCCCCACGGTGAGCGGGAGGGAAAACACCGGGGAGCTGTTTTTT. This chain uses TRBV4-2 with TRBJ2-2; 10 nucleotides align to TRBD2. J was trimmed by 2 bases and V by 4 bases; bases with no gene match: 10. Germline V gene sequence: CDR1 LGHNA, CDR2 YNFKEQ. The CDR3 is 18 amino acids.

The chain carries TRBV7-2 and TRBJ2-2, with D possibly TRBD2 on 6 matching bases. V was shortened by 1 base and J by 5 bases, with 11 bases between the two germline ends. CDR1 is SGHTA, CDR2 FQGNSA, per germline. This CDR3 spans 15 amino acids. CDR3 sequence reads: CASSLGLVDTGELFF. DNA of the CDR3: TGTGCCAGCAGCTTAGGACTAGTAGATACCGGGGAGCTGTTTTTT.

This chain links TRBV5-1 with TRBJ2-7, with 12 bases lining up with TRBD2. Germline CDR1 is SGHRS and CDR2 is YFSETQ. The V gene end was trimmed by 2 bases and the J gene end by 0 bases; junction bases not matched to a gene: 3. The CDR3 covers 16 residues. This CDR3 reads CASSFPGLAGSYEQYF. As DNA, the CDR3 is TGCGCCAGCAGCTTCCCGGGACTAGCGGGCTCCTACGAGCAGTACTTC. Filled out from reference TRBV5-1 and TRBJ2-7, the complete variable domain reads KAGVTQTPRYLIKTRGQQVTLSCSPISGHRSVSWYQQTPGQGLQFLFEYFSETQRNKGNFPGRFSGRQFSNSRSEMNVSTLELGDSALYLCASSFPGLAGSYEQYFGPGTRLTVT.

In this sample, this clone turned up a few times. This chain uses TRBV7-2 with TRBJ2-7; D gene uncertain. Germline CDR1 SGHTA, CDR2 FQGNSA. V lost 1 base, J lost 4 bases, and 11 bases lay in between. CDR3 length equals 14 residues. Here the CDR3 reads CASSLGSTPYEQYF. CDR3 nucleotide sequence: TGTGCCAGCAGCTTAGGATCGACACCTTACGAGCAGTACTTC.

V gene TRBV7-9 combines with J gene TRBJ1-1, with a weak D call TRBD1 (6 bases). This CDR3 is built from 16 residues. The germline gives CDR1 SEHNR, CDR2 FQNEAQ (reference sequence). The V end was cut by 0 bases, the J end by 0 bases, with 11 bases between. The CDR3 here is CASSLAADSLNTEAFF. In DNA form, the CDR3 reads TGTGCCAGCAGCTTAGCAGCGGACAGCTTGAACACTGAAGCTTTCTTT.

Comment on this clone: A read error may account for a junction end that differs from germline. The rearrangement joins TRBV7-9 to TRBJ2-5; 9 bases match TRBD1. CDR1 and CDR2 (germline): SEHNR, FQNEAQ (reference sequence). CDR3 length equals 11 residues. CDR3 sequence (DNA): TGTGCCAGCAGCTTAACAGGGGGCTGGAACTTC. Translation gives CASSLTGGWNF. Using reference TRBV7-9 and TRBJ2-5 for the parts outside the CDR3, the full variable domain is DTGVSQNPRHKITKRGQNVTFRCDPISEHNRLYWYRQTLGQGPEFLTYFQNEAQLEKSRLLSDRFSAERPKGSFSTLEIQRTEQGDSAMYLCASSLTGGWNFGPGTRLLVL.

The gene calls are TRBV2 and TRBJ2-5; TRBD1 matches at 7 bases. Trimming removed 5 bases from V and 3 bases from J; junction bases left unmatched: 3. The CDR3 sequence is 13 residues long. Germline-derived CDR1 and CDR2 are SNHLY and FYNNEI. CDR3 in DNA: TGTGCCAGCAGTCACAGGGGTGAAGAGACCCAGTACTTC. The encoded protein is CASSHRGEETQYF.

This chain joins TRBV28 and TRBJ2-4, with TRBD2 identical over 7 bases. CDR1 is MDHEN and CDR2 is SYDVKM in the germline V gene. The CDR3 loop spans 15 amino acids. The trim removed 3 bases at V and 2 bases at J, leaving 4 bases unmatched. CDR3 residues: CASSLRTSPKNIQYF. CDR3 sequence (DNA): TGTGCCAGCAGTTTGCGGACTAGTCCCAAAAACATTCAGTACTTC.

The rearrangement uses TRBV20-1 and TRBJ1-2; D is ambiguous. The germline V gene has CDR1 DFQATT and CDR2 SNEGSKA (reference sequence). V lost 1 base and J lost 5, with 5 bases in between. CDR3 length equals 11 residues. CDR3 in DNA: TGCAGTGCTAGAGTAGCTTATGGCTACACCTTC. It is translated as CSARVAYGYTF.

This clone occurred once. V and J are TRBV6-2 or TRBV6-3 and TRBJ2-1, with TRBD2 as a possible D gene (6 bases). V was shortened by 4 bases and J by 0 bases, with 13 bases between the two germline ends. This CDR3 is built from 16 residues. Germline lookup yields CDR1 MNHEY and CDR2 SVGEGT. CDR3: CASSWPAGGSYNEQFF. CDR3 in DNA: TGTGCCAGCAGTTGGCCAGCGGGCGGCTCCTACAATGAGCAGTTCTTC.

This clone was counted once. The CDR3 nucleotides read TGTGCCAGCAGCGCAGAGACAGGGCTCTTCACTGAAGCTTTCTTT. Its translation is CASSAETGLFTEAFF. This chain joins TRBV9 and TRBJ1-1, with TRBD1 matching 7 bases. Germline CDR1 reads SGDLS; CDR2 reads YYNGEE. V shed 3 bases, J shed 4 bases, and the junction held 9 bases outside the gene matches. CDR3 length: 15 amino acids.

This chain connects TRBV19 to TRBJ2-7; TRBD2 is a possible D gene (5 bases). Per the germline V gene, CDR1 is LNHDA and CDR2 is SQIVND (reference sequence). V was cut by 4 bases and J by 0 bases, with 7 bases left in between. This CDR3 contains 13 residues. The CDR3 nucleotides read TGTGCCAGTAGTAGCGGGCCCTCCTACGAGCAGTACTTC. Amino acid sequence: CASSSGPSYEQYF.

This sequence joins TRBV19 and TRBJ2-1, with D hard to call. This CDR3 is built from 14 residues. CDR1 is LNHDA, CDR2 SQIVND, per germline (reference sequence). Trimming cost V 5 bases and J 7 bases, with 15 bases left between them. CDR3 region: CASSSHSPLNEQFF. The CDR3 coding sequence is TGTGCCAGTAGTTCCCACTCTCCACTAAATGAGCAGTTCTTC.

This rearrangement joins TRBV6-1 to TRBJ2-5; 9 positions agree with TRBD1. V was pared by 3 bases and J by 5 bases, with 10 bases of the junction left unmatched. The germline gives CDR1 MNHNS, CDR2 SASEGT. The CDR3 is 16 amino acids. Written as DNA, the CDR3 is TGTGCCAGCAGTGATTTGGACAGGGGCGTAGGGGAGACCCAGTACTTC. It specifies CASSDLDRGVGETQYF.

The chain links TRBV19 to TRBJ1-5; no definite D call. Trimming cost V 5 bases and J 3 bases, with 23 bases left between them. Germline V gene sequence: CDR1 LNHDA, CDR2 SQIVND (reference sequence). This CDR3 has 18 residues. The CDR3 bases are TGTGCCAGTAGTGTATCAGGTAAAGCACGTGGCCACAATCAGCCCCAGCATTTT. As protein: CASSVSGKARGHNQPQHF.

V is TRBV4-2 and J is TRBJ2-1; 7 nucleotides line up with TRBD1. From germline, CDR1 is LGHNA and CDR2 YNFKEQ. V was clipped by 3 bases and J by 0 bases; unmatched bases: 5. There are 16 residues in the CDR3. The CDR3 protein is CASSHPDRSSYNEQFF. CDR3 nucleotides: TGTGCCAGCAGCCACCCGGACAGGAGCTCCTACAATGAGCAGTTCTTC.

The V gene is TRBV5-6, the J gene TRBJ2-6; D may be TRBD2 (6 bases). V dropped 2 bases and J dropped 4 bases, with 16 bases sitting between them. There are 17 residues in the CDR3. Germline values: CDR1 SGHDT, CDR2 YYEEEE. Written as DNA, the CDR3 is TGTGCCAGCAGCTTCGGGAGCGGCGGGTTCGGGGCCAACGTCCTGACTTTC. It is translated as CASSFGSGGFGANVLTF.

CDR3 region: CASTAGTDNSPLHF. The CDR3 region has the DNA TGTGCCAGTACTGCCGGGACTGACAATTCACCCCTCCACTTT. The rearrangement joins TRBV19 to TRBJ1-6, with D perhaps matching TRBD1 (5 bases). Trimming removed 7 bases at V and 7 bases at J, with 14 bases between. The V gene's germline CDR1 is LNHDA and CDR2 SQIVND (reference sequence). CDR3 length: 14 residues.

The chain has TRBV28 and TRBJ2-7; TRBD2 agrees at 9 bases. The CDR3 is 15 residues long. In germline, CDR1 is MDHEN, CDR2 SYDVKM. Germline trimming cut 3 bases from V and 5 bases from J; bases unmatched to any gene: 8. The CDR3 reads CASSFLASGTNEQYF. For the CDR3, the DNA is TGTGCCAGCAGTTTTCTGGCTAGCGGGACCAACGAGCAGTACTTC.